What follows are 12 T cell receptor beta chains derived from one specimen sequenced in a study of cytomegalovirus exposure and HLA in healthy donors. Repertoires were generated with immunoSEQ multiplex PCR, while TCRdb's copy carries only in-frame clones and drops some. The sample has approximately 99,000 clones, approximately 85% seen once; the top ten hold approximately 2.9%. Sequencing was performed on PBMCs. The receptors derive from a woman aged 18 to 35 in good health and CMV-seronegative.

The rearrangement links TRBV13 to TRBJ1-1; D not resolved. Looked up from germline, CDR1 is PRHDT and CDR2 is FYEKMQ (reference sequence). Trimming removed 0 bases from V and 6 bases from J, with 5 bases in between. CDR3 length equals 12 residues. The CDR3 spells CASSLGRPEAFF. The CDR3 DNA is TGTGCCAGCAGCTTAGGCAGGCCTGAAGCTTTCTTT.

The chain couples TRBV7-9 to TRBJ1-4; D possibly corresponds to TRBD1 (6 bases). Germline values: CDR1 SEHNR, CDR2 FQNEAQ (reference sequence). Trimming removed 0 bases from V and 5 bases from J, with 7 bases in between. This CDR3 is built from 14 residues. CDR3 loop: CASSLAQGNEKLFF. CDR3 coding DNA: TGTGCCAGCAGCTTAGCCCAGGGGAATGAAAAACTGTTTTTT.

This rearrangement joins TRBV5-4 to TRBJ2-3; 10 bases agree with TRBD2. The germline CDR1 and CDR2 sequences are SGHNT and YYREEE (reference sequence). With 3 bases clipped from V and 5 bases from J, the junction kept 6 bases outside the gene matches. The CDR3 extends over 15 amino acids. The CDR3 spells CASSWSGGAGDTQYF. The CDR3, as DNA: TGTGCCAGCAGCTGGAGCGGGGGGGCAGGAGATACGCAGTATTTT.

This clone was seen a few times. The chain couples TRBV7-8 to TRBJ2-7, with TRBD2 as a possible D gene (5 bases). The germline V and J ends were trimmed by 5 bases and 1 base, with 15 bases remaining between them. This CDR3 is 15 amino acids long. From germline, CDR1 is SGHVS and CDR2 FQNEAQ. CDR3 DNA sequence: TGTGCCAGCAGCCTGAGGGCTACTAAATCCTACGAGCAGTACTTC. The encoded protein is CASSLRATKSYEQYF.

This clone was picked up a small number of times. The chain recombines TRBV19 with TRBJ1-6; 7 bases agree with TRBD1. The CDR3 is 15 residues long. Looked up from germline, CDR1 is LNHDA and CDR2 is SQIVND (reference sequence). V dropped 5 bases and J dropped 13; count of bases not matched to a gene: 14. CDR3: CASSLRFGTDQPLHF. The DNA of the CDR3 is TGTGCCAGTAGTTTAAGATTCGGGACAGACCAGCCCCTCCACTTT. The full variable domain, completed using reference TRBV19 and TRBJ1-6, is DGGITQSPKYLFRKEGQNVTLSCEQNLNHDAMYWYRQDPGQGLRLIYYSQIVNDFQKGDIAEGYSVSREKKESFPLTVTSAQKNPTAFYLCASSLRFGTDQPLHFGNGTRLTVT.

The sample holds a few counts of this clone. This chain joins TRBV19 and TRBJ2-3; 16 nucleotides match TRBD2. There are 19 residues in the CDR3. Trimming at V came to 5 bases and at J to 5 bases, leaving 13 bases not matched to a gene. Germline loops: CDR1 LNHDA, CDR2 SQIVND (reference sequence). The CDR3 nucleotides are TGTGCCAGTAGTCCTCCCGGGACTAGCGGGGGGGGTCCACGAGATACGCAGTATTTT. This sequence encodes CASSPPGTSGGGPRDTQYF.

The chain couples TRBV6-5 to TRBJ2-7, with D possibly TRBD1 on 5 matching bases. V shed 6 bases and J shed 2 bases, with 17 bases lying between them. The length of the CDR3 is 15 residues. Germline values: CDR1 MNHEY, CDR2 SVGAGI. CDR3 sequence: CASSDARQITYEQYF. In DNA form, the CDR3 reads TGTGCCAGCAGCGACGCCAGACAGATTACCTACGAGCAGTACTTC.

The chain is built from TRBV2 and TRBJ2-1; 7 bases fit TRBD2. The junction had 10 bases not matched to a gene; V was cut back by 6 bases and J by 11 bases. CDR1 and CDR2 (germline): SNHLY, FYNNEI. There are 13 residues in the CDR3. The CDR3: CASRGGIGGKQFF. CDR3 bases: TGTGCCAGCAGGGGGGGGATTGGTGGGAAGCAGTTCTTC.

This chain links TRBV5-6 with TRBJ2-3, with 8 nucleotides matching TRBD1. The CDR3 extends over 15 amino acids. Germline CDR1 reads SGHDT; CDR2 reads YYEEEE. Unmatched junction bases numbered 6, after V lost 0 bases and J lost 6 bases. The CDR3 nucleotides are TGTGCCAGCAGCTTGGGCGACAGGGGCTTTGATACGCAGTATTTT. Protein sequence: CASSLGDRGFDTQYF.

The chain couples TRBV6-6 to TRBJ2-2, with 8 bases aligning to TRBD1. From germline, CDR1 is MNHNY and CDR2 SVGAGI (reference sequence). With V trimmed by 6 bases and J by 7 bases, 13 bases remained unmatched. This CDR3 region has 16 residues. The CDR3 here is CASRDLRTGLFGELFF. The CDR3 DNA is TGTGCCAGCAGAGATTTAAGGACAGGGTTGTTCGGGGAGCTGTTTTTT.

The V call is TRBV27, the J call TRBJ1-1; D not certain. V lost 0 bases to trimming and J lost 8 bases, with 7 bases between them. This CDR3 region has 12 residues. Germline-derived CDR1 and CDR2 are MNHEY and SMNVEV (reference sequence). The CDR3 nucleotides read TGTGCCAGCAGTTTATCGCGAGGAGAAGCTTTCTTT. Translating it yields CASSLSRGEAFF.

J is TRBJ1-2 and V is TRBV5-3; no firm D call. TRBV5-3 is an ORF, with its function uncertain. V lost 0 bases and J lost 5, with 11 bases in between. The CDR3 extends over 14 amino acids. The CDR3 sequence is CARSLESGCYGYTF. In DNA, the CDR3 is TGTGCCAGAAGCTTGGAGTCGGGATGTTATGGCTACACCTTC.